These T cell receptor beta chains were read from a single sample in a study of control samples from healthy donors and cancer patients. Produced via immunoSEQ multiplex PCR; TCRdb's table is partial and in-frame only. The sample consists of about 160,000 clones, more than 85% of them appearing once. Input material: blood. The receptor set was obtained from a woman in her twenties or thirties in good health. The CDR3 runs from the conserved cysteine through the conserved F or W. D genes are given only for firm matches. Clone size is not always given. Where it is, it says once, few, many or a class for expanded clones.

D	J	size	V	DNA	CDR3
NA	TRBJ1-4	NA	TRBV5-6	TGTGCCAGCAGCTCCGGACAGTTTAATGAAAAACTGTTTTTT	CASSSGQFNEKLFF
TRBD1	TRBJ2-6	NA	TRBV29-1	TGCAGCGTTGGACAGGGTTCCTCTGGGGCCAACGTCCTGACTTTC	CSVGQGSSGANVLTF
NA	TRBJ1-1	NA	TRBV12-3/TRBV12-4	TGTGCCAGCAGTCGTACGACAGGCCCTCAAGCTTTCTTT	CASSRTTGPQAFF
TRBD2	TRBJ2-1	NA	TRBV19	TGTGCCAGTAGTACCGGACTAGCGGGAGTAAATGAGCAGTTCTTC	CASSTGLAGVNEQFF
TRBD1	TRBJ2-7	NA	TRBV2	TGTGCCAGCAGTGAATACGGGACAGGGCTCCACGAGCAGTACTTC	CASSEYGTGLHEQYF
TRBD1	TRBJ1-2	NA	TRBV30	TGTGCCTGGAAAGGAGGAGGGGGCTTTTTTAACTATGGCTACACCTTC	CAWKGGGGFFNYGYTF
TRBD2	TRBJ2-1	NA	TRBV19	TGTGCCAGTAGTATAGTTCGGCTAGCGGCCTACAATGAGCAGTTCTTC	CASSIVRLAAYNEQFF
TRBD1	TRBJ2-3	NA	TRBV6-5	TGTGCCAACGGACAGGGGGGGAATACAGATACGCAGTATTTT	CANGQGGNTDTQYF
NA	TRBJ2-1	NA	TRBV11-3	TGTGCCAGCAGCGATACAGGGTTGACCAACAATGAGCAGTTCTTC	CASSDTGLTNNEQFF
TRBD1	TRBJ2-1	NA	TRBV7-2	TGTGCCAGCAGCTTACGGACAGGGTGGGGAAATGAGCAGTTCTTC	CASSLRTGWGNEQFF
NA	TRBJ2-1	NA	TRBV27	TGTGCCAGCAGTGGGGCTAGAAACTACAATGAGCAGTTCTTC	CASSGARNYNEQFF
TRBD1	TRBJ2-1	NA	TRBV10-3	TGTGCCATCAGGACCGGGACAGGCTCCTACAATGAGCAGTTCTTC	CAIRTGTGSYNEQFF
NA	TRBJ2-3	NA	TRBV6-5	TGTGCCAGCATGGTACCGGGCACAGATACGCAGTATTTT	CASMVPGTDTQYF
TRBD1	TRBJ2-1	NA	TRBV6-4	TGTGCCAGCAGTGAGGGGACAGAGAATGAGCAGTTCTTC	CASSEGTENEQFF
NA	TRBJ2-4	NA	TRBV27	TGTGCCAGCAGTGCTCTAGCCAAAAACATTCAGTACTTC	CASSALAKNIQYF
NA	TRBJ2-2	NA	TRBV2	TGTGCCAGCAGTGAAACCGCAGACTCAACCGGGGAGCTGTTTTTT	CASSETADSTGELFF
NA	TRBJ1-6	NA	TRBV27	TGTGCCAGCAGTTTGGGGGGTTCGATCCTCCACTTT	CASSLGGSILHF
NA	TRBJ2-7	NA	TRBV30	TGTGCCTGGAGGGGTAACAGGCGGCCTTCCTACGAGCAGTACTTC	CAWRGNRRPSYEQYF
NA	TRBJ1-5	NA	TRBV4-1	TGCGCCAGCAGCCAAGGCCTGCCGGGGAAGGGGCCCCAGCATTTT	CASSQGLPGKGPQHF
TRBD2	TRBJ2-3	NA	TRBV11-2	TGTGCCAGCAGCCCAGGGACTAGCGGATCTAGCACAGATACGCAGTATTTT	CASSPGTSGSSTDTQYF
NA	TRBJ1-4	NA	TRBV2	TGTGCCAGCAGTGAAGCGTCCACAACTAATGAAAAACTGTTTTTT	CASSEASTTNEKLFF
NA	TRBJ1-5	NA	TRBV6-1	TGTGCCAGCAGTGAAGGGATGAGCAATCAGCCCCAGCATTTT	CASSEGMSNQPQHF
TRBD2	TRBJ2-1	NA	TRBV15	TGTGCCACCAGCAGAGATAGCGGGAGGGTCCACAATGAGCAGTTCTTC	CATSRDSGRVHNEQFF
TRBD2	TRBJ2-1	NA	TRBV11-2	TGTGCCAGCAGCTTACTAGCGGGAGGGTTATCCTACAATGAGCAGTTCTTC	CASSLLAGGLSYNEQFF
TRBD1	TRBJ2-7	NA	TRBV4-3	TGCGCCAGCAGCCCCCGAGTGGGGACAGGGGGTTCGGGCTACGAGCAGTACTTC	CASSPRVGTGGSGYEQYF
NA	TRBJ2-7	NA	TRBV9	TGTGCCAGCAGCGTCACTCGAAGCTCCTACGAGCAGTACTTC	CASSVTRSSYEQYF
NA	TRBJ2-5	once	TRBV5-6	TGTGCCAGCAGCTTGGGGGGCGGGTCGGAGACCCAGTACTTC	CASSLGGGSETQYF
NA	TRBJ2-1	NA	TRBV19	TGTGCCAGTAGTACCTACAATGAGCAGTTCTTC	CASSTYNEQFF
NA	TRBJ1-5	NA	TRBV6-6	TGTGCCAGCAGTTACCCGGTCCCCGATCAGCCCCAGCATTTT	CASSYPVPDQPQHF
NA	TRBJ1-4	NA	TRBV28	TGTGCCAGCAGTTCCCCACGGGGGGCAACTAATGAAAAACTGTTTTTT	CASSSPRGATNEKLFF
TRBD2	TRBJ2-3	few	TRBV2	TGTGCCAGTAGCCCTCTAGCGGCGACCCGGGATACGCAGTATTTT	CASSPLAATRDTQYF
NA	TRBJ2-1	NA	TRBV5-4	TGTGCCAGCAGCTTGGAAGGGAGCTCCTACAATGAGCAGTTCTTC	CASSLEGSSYNEQFF
NA	TRBJ2-7	NA	TRBV28	TGTGCCAGCAGTTTAGTTCTCAGCCCGCTGGCGGAGCTATCCTACGAGCAGTACTTC	CASSLVLSPLAELSYEQYF
NA	TRBJ1-1	NA	TRBV12-3/TRBV12-4	TGTGCCAGCACTTTTAACACTGAAGCTTTCTTT	CASTFNTEAFF
NA	TRBJ2-3	NA	TRBV7-6	TGTGCCAGCAGCTTAGAAGGTGGGGAAACCACAGATACGCAGTATTTT	CASSLEGGETTDTQYF
TRBD2	TRBJ2-3	NA	TRBV6-4	TGTGCCAGCAGTGACTCAAGCGGGAGTAGCACAGATACGCAGTATTTT	CASSDSSGSSTDTQYF
NA	TRBJ1-6	few	TRBV1	TGCACCAGCAGCCTATTTCGAGGCGTTAATTCACCCCTCCACTTT	CTSSLFRGVNSPLHF
NA	TRBJ1-4	NA	TRBV21-1	TGTGCCAGCAGCAAAAGGGGGTCAAATGAAAAACTGTTTTTT	CASSKRGSNEKLFF
NA	TRBJ2-7	NA	TRBV29-1	TGCAGCGTTGAACTCAGCACCTACGAGCAGTACTTC	CSVELSTYEQYF
NA	TRBJ2-3	once	TRBV7-9	TGTGCCAGCAGCTTGGGGGCGCGGAGTACGCAGTATTTT	CASSLGARSTQYF
NA	TRBJ1-3	NA	TRBV15	TGTGCCACCAGCAGAGTACGGGCAGGGGTTAACACCATATATTTT	CATSRVRAGVNTIYF
NA	TRBJ1-1	NA	TRBV10-3	TGTGCCATCAGTGACCAGGGAAAAGCTTTCTTT	CAISDQGKAFF
NA	TRBJ1-5	NA	TRBV6-5	TGTGCCAGCAGTAGGGACATGAGCAATCAGCCCCAGCATTTT	CASSRDMSNQPQHF
NA	TRBJ2-3	once	TRBV6-9	TGTGCCAGCAGTTTGACGGAGAGCACAGATACGCAGTATTTT	CASSLTESTDTQYF
NA	TRBJ2-7	NA	TRBV5-8	TGTGCCAGCAGCTTGAACATACCCACCATCTCCTCCTACGAGCAGTACTTC	CASSLNIPTISSYEQYF
TRBD1	TRBJ1-5	NA	TRBV7-9	TGTGCCAGCAGCCCAGGACAGGGTACGGGCCAGCCCCAGCATTTT	CASSPGQGTGQPQHF
NA	TRBJ2-3	NA	TRBV11-3	TGTGCCAGCAGCTTCGGCCCCGCGGATACGCAGTATTTT	CASSFGPADTQYF
NA	TRBJ2-3	NA	TRBV5-4	TGTGCCAGCAGCTTGGATGTGCTATGGTTTTCTAGCACAGATACGCAGTATTTT	CASSLDVLWFSSTDTQYF
TRBD2	TRBJ2-2	NA	TRBV29-1	TGCAGCGTTGCATTTTCAAGGGACTACAGGACCGGGGAGCTGTTTTTT	CSVAFSRDYRTGELFF
NA	TRBJ2-5	once	TRBV25-1	TGTGCCAGCACGGAAGAGACCCAGTACTTC	CASTEETQYF
NA	TRBJ1-5	NA	TRBV2	TGTGCCAGCAGAGAGGGGGGCAGTCAGCCCCAGCATTTT	CASREGGSQPQHF
TRBD2	TRBJ2-1	NA	TRBV28	TGTGCCAGCAGTTTGCACGGGAGGGCTCCCTACAATGAGCAGTTCTTC	CASSLHGRAPYNEQFF
NA	TRBJ2-1	once	TRBV27	TGTGCCAGCAGCAGGGGCTATGACTACAATGAGCAGTTCTTC	CASSRGYDYNEQFF
TRBD2	TRBJ2-7	once	TRBV6-2/TRBV6-3	TGTGCCAGCAGTTACCATACCTCGACACTAGCGGTCTACGAGCAGTACTTC	CASSYHTSTLAVYEQYF
TRBD1	TRBJ1-5	NA	TRBV27	TGTGCCAGCAAAGGGACAGGATCGCTTCAGCCCCAGCATTTT	CASKGTGSLQPQHF